This T cell receptor beta chain was found in a study of T cells in narcolepsy. Assay: immunoSEQ multiplex PCR; the TCRdb copy retains only in-frame clones and omits some. Here the sample spans under 40,000 clones, 70% to 80% being singletons. A single count supports this clone. The target antigen is unknown. CDR3 size: 14 residues. CDR1 SGHRS and CDR2 YFSETQ come from the germline V gene. V shed 4 bases and J shed 1 base, with 6 bases lying between them. Study-level points and caveats: Blood of same and different patients, but not healthy controls, reportedly held recurring autoreactive clonotypes.

The TCR was taken from a human donor with narcolepsy. Material for sequencing was CD45RA- memory CD4+ T cells from PBMCs. The chain joins TRBV5-1 to TRBJ1-6; perhaps TRBD1 as D (5 bases). The CDR3 nucleotides are TGCGCCAGCAGCGAGGGGTCCTATAATTCACCCCTCCACTTT. It is translated as CASSEGSYNSPLHF. Variable domain in full (rest from reference TRBV5-1 and TRBJ1-6): KAGVTQTPRYLIKTRGQQVTLSCSPISGHRSVSWYQQTPGQGLQFLFEYFSETQRNKGNFPGRFSGRQFSNSRSEMNVSTLELGDSALYLCASSEGSYNSPLHFGNGTRLTVT.